This T cell receptor beta chain was sequenced in a study of identical twins (dated by TCRdb to the mid-2010s). Broadly, across the study: To test whether fetal clonotypes persist, this study deep-sequenced TCR alpha and beta repertoires from monozygotic twins, from unrelated adults of various ages, and from cord blood. To rule out contamination, the twin experiments were replicated at different times with different library preparation protocols. Results the study describes overall, beyond this receptor: In monozygotic twins, out-of-frame TCR alpha sharing was systematically underestimated by recombination models, although the models agreed with sharing between unrelated individuals. Conclusions relied on cross-sectional statistical analysis, since the same donors could not be followed over many years. Compared with coincidental sharing between unrelated individuals, out-of-frame TCR alpha sequences shared between twins had an excess of sequences with low generation probability. Invariant T cells such as MAIT and iNKT could partly confound zero-insertion analyses, although diverse VJ usage argued against such confounding for most clonotypes. Abundant cord blood beta clonotypes had fewer insertions, young adult naive repertoires showed a similar but weaker trend, and memory repertoires showed no such trend. The excess sharing between twins in beta out-of-frame sequences was weaker because fewer shared sequences reduced the signal-to-noise ratio.

Sequences KGHDR (CDR1) and SFDVKD (CDR2) are obtained from the germline V gene. The junction shows trimming of 6 bases on V and 4 bases on J, and the gene matches do not reach 5 bases of it. The CDR3 starts with the cysteine, ends with the phenylalanine, and has 14 residues. Just the 42-base CDR3 DNA is kept, in frame starting at base 1. This clonotype has just a few counts. The specificity of this receptor is unknown. No much larger clone exists at a distance of one base, and base qualities are not known. Library preparation used 5' RACE. Sequencing was performed on an Illumina HiSeq 2000. A universal primer binding site was introduced by template switching, and a unique molecular identifier was present in the final cDNA, enabling accurate counting of TCR cDNA molecules. Specific primers in the conserved constant-segment region were used to synthesize first-strand cDNA for TCR alpha and beta chains. To control for contamination, every cDNA library was double barcoded, receiving both a SMART-Mk sample barcode and Illumina barcodes. Two successive PCR steps introduced TruSeq adapter sequences along with Illumina sample barcodes. TCR alpha and beta cDNA libraries were sequenced on the Illumina HiSeq platform with custom primers. For the original study's pipeline: Raw reads were processed with MiGEC to extract unique molecular identifiers, and MiXCR was used to determine CDR3 positions. For each individual, recombination models were inferred using an EM algorithm with the repgenHMM and IGoR tools. Shared clonotypes were analyzed with the tcR package in R, and sharing was normalized by the product of cloneset sizes. To study raw recombination without the effects of thymic and clonal selection, out-of-frame nonproductive sequences were analyzed. TCRdb reprocessed the public reads (quality trimming at Q25 with fastp, clone calling with MiXCR) and kept in-frame beta chains. Every distinct CDR3 protein forms one entry, paired with its most common genes and DNA. TCRdb, not the original authors, processed these V and J calls. The sample table shows approximately 490,000 distinct CDR3 sequences, and approximately 20% are seen once. Together, the top ten hold approximately 0.49% of the sample.

Every donor was a healthy Caucasian. Three pairs of female monozygotic twins, all aged about 18 to 30 years, made up the twin cohort. Positive isolation kits from Invitrogen were used to isolate CD4+ and CD8+ T cell populations. The same sample was also used in a study of yellow fever vaccine responses in identical twins. From the second report: According to the authors, the vaccine-induced T cell response in identical twins seemed to be partly convergent and partly specific to each individual. Focusing on identical twins, the study followed the T cell clones that responded to the vaccine, and did so with precision.

The TCR sequence derives from a young woman in good health. The sample comprised CD4+ T cells sorted from blood. The rearranged chain carries TRBV24-1 and TRBJ2-3; TRBD1 aligns with 8 central bases. The DNA sequence reads TGTGCCACCAGTACGACAGGGGAGGCAGATACGCAGTATTTT. Protein translation: CATSTTGEADTQYF.